This T cell receptor beta chain was captured in a study of early T cells in non-severe SARS-CoV-2 infection. Study findings and constraints: There was a bias toward anti-spike CD8 responses in VDJdb matching, which missed private and CD4 specificities.

CDR3 length: 16 residues. Germline lookup yields CDR1 MNHEY and CDR2 SMNVEV (reference sequence). Trimming took off 6 bases at V and 6 bases at J, with 18 bases between the two ends. This clonotype was picked up many times. The target antigen is unknown. Tagging with unique molecular identifiers was applied to individual cDNA molecules. TCRdb reanalysed the 5' RACE reads using MiXCR and keeps one entry per CDR3 protein. Found here are 55,000 to 70,000 distinct CDR3 sequences, 5.5% to 6.5% of them singletons; the top ten hold about 6.8%. The material sequenced was whole blood. V usage is TRBV27 and J usage is TRBJ2-6; D may match TRBD1 or TRBD2 (5 bases each). The sequence came from an adult who was a healthcare worker with PCR-confirmed SARS-CoV-2 infection or an uninfected control (not recorded which). CDR3 in DNA: TGTGCCAGCAGCCCGTCCCGGGGCTTCATGGCCAACGTCCTGACTTTC. This sequence encodes CASSPSRGFMANVLTF.